The clone carrying this T cell receptor beta chain has just one count. This record comes from a study of CD8+ T cells in alopecia areata. Deletions cut 1 base from V and 0 bases from J, with 8 bases between. Germline V lookup: CDR1 SGHRS, CDR2 YFSETQ. The CDR3 runs 14 residues. Extraction and reverse transcription of RNA yielded cDNA as the sequencing template. Method: immunoSEQ multiplex PCR; TCRdb's copy keeps in-frame clones and lacks some. The table records 90,000 to 150,000 clones, about two fifths of them present only once. The source is a human donor with alopecia areata. Specimen: CD4+ T cells sorted from blood. This sequence joins TRBV5-1 and TRBJ2-7, with a weak D call TRBD2 (6 bases). The DNA for the CDR3 is TGCGCCAGCAGCTTGCCGGGGGACTCCTACGAGCAGTACTTC. Its protein product is CASSLPGDSYEQYF.